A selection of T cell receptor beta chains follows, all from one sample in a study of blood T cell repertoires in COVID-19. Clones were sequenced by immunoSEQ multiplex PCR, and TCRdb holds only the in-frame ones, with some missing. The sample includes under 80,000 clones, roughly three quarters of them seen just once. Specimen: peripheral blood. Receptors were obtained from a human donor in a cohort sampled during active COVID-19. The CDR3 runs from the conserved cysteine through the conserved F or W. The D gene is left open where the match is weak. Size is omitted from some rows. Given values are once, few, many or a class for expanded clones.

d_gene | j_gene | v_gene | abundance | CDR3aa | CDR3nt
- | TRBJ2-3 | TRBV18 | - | CASSLTGGTDTQYF | TGTGCCAGCTCACTCACAGGTGGCACAGATACGCAGTATTTT
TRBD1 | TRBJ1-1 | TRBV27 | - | CASYGQGATEAFF | TGTGCCAGCTACGGACAGGGAGCCACTGAAGCTTTCTTT
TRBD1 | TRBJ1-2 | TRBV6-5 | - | CASSSTGAGYTF | TGTGCCAGCAGTTCTACAGGGGCCGGCTACACCTTC
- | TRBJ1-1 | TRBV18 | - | CASSPWGVNTEAFF | TGTGCCAGCTCACCATGGGGGGTCAACACTGAAGCTTTCTTT
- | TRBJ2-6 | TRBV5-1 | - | CATGQTSGANVLTF | TGCGCCACAGGACAGACCTCTGGGGCCAACGTCCTGACTTTC
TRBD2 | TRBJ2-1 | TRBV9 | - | CASSPPGLAGGNPFF | TGTGCCAGCAGCCCACCGGGACTAGCGGGAGGTAACCCGTTCTTC
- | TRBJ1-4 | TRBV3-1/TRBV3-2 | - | CASSQGTATNEKLFF | TGTGCCAGCAGCCAAGGGACAGCTACTAATGAAAAACTGTTTTTT
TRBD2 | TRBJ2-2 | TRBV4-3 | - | CASRRLAGDQGTGELFF | TGCGCCAGCAGGCGACTAGCGGGGGACCAAGGCACCGGGGAGCTGTTTTTT
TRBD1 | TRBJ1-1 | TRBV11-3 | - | CASTSGGRLHTEAFF | TGTGCCAGCACCTCAGGGGGGAGGCTGCACACTGAAGCTTTCTTT
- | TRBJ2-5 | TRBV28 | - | CASSRKAGYQETQYF | TGTGCCAGCAGCCGTAAGGCAGGGTACCAAGAGACCCAGTACTTC
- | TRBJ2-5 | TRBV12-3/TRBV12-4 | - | CASSRGGLRTQYF | TGTGCCAGCAGCCGGGGAGGTCTAAGGACCCAGTACTTC
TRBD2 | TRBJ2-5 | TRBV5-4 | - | CASSLVAGEVETQYF | TGTGCCAGCAGCTTGGTTGCGGGAGAGGTAGAGACCCAGTACTTC
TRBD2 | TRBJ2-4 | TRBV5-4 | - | CASSGGLAGRGIQYF | TGTGCCAGCAGCGGTGGACTAGCGGGAAGGGGCATTCAGTACTTC
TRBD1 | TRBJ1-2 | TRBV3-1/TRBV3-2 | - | CASRVTGDYGYTF | TGTGCCAGCAGGGTGACAGGGGACTATGGCTACACCTTC
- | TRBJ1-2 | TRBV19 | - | CASRGPEGYGYTF | TGTGCCAGTAGAGGGCCAGAGGGTTATGGCTACACCTTC
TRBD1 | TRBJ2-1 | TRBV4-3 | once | CASSQSPGQGYEQFF | TGCGCCAGCAGCCAATCACCGGGACAGGGCTATGAGCAGTTCTTC
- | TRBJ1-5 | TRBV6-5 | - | CASIFRAGDQPQHF | TGTGCCAGCATTTTCCGGGCGGGAGATCAGCCCCAGCATTTT
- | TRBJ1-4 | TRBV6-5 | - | CASKGWIGSNEKLFF | TGTGCCAGCAAGGGATGGATCGGGAGTAATGAAAAACTGTTTTTT
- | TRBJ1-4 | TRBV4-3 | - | CASSHRALDEKLFF | TGCGCCAGCAGCCACAGGGCCTTGGATGAAAAACTGTTTTTT
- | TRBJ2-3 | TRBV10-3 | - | CAISSGLMTDTQYF | TGTGCCATCAGCTCGGGACTCATGACAGATACGCAGTATTTT
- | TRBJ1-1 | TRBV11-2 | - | CASSLEMNTEAFF | TGTGCCAGCAGCCTTGAGATGAACACTGAAGCTTTCTTT
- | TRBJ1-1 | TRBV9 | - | CASSPSRVSSTEAFF | TGTGCCAGCAGCCCAAGCCGGGTTTCGAGCACTGAAGCTTTCTTT
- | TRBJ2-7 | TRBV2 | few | CASSFTGTYYEQYF | TGTGCCAGCAGTTTCACCGGGACATACTACGAGCAGTACTTC
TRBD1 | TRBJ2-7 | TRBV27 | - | CASSSLGTGSYEQYF | TGTGCCAGCAGTTCCCTCGGGACAGGCTCCTACGAGCAGTACTTC
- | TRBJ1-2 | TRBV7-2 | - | CASTDQGDGYTF | TGTGCCAGCACCGACCAAGGAGATGGCTACACCTTC
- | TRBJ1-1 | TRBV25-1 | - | CASSELGQNTEAFF | TGTGCCAGCAGTGAATTGGGGCAGAACACTGAAGCTTTCTTT
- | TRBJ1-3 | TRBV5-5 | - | CASSRTWAAGNTIYF | TGTGCCAGCAGCCGGACATGGGCAGCCGGAAACACCATATATTTT
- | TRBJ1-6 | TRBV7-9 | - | CASGNRVDSSPLHF | TGTGCCAGCGGAAACAGGGTCGATAGTTCACCCCTCCACTTT
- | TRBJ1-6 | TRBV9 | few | CASSVAGGGNSPLHF | TGTGCCAGCAGCGTAGCGGGGGGCGGAAATTCACCCCTCCACTTT
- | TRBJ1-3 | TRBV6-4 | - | CARREGCGNTIYF | TGTGCCAGGCGGGAAGGGTGTGGAAACACCATATATTTT
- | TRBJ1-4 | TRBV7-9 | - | CASSPTKNEKLFF | TGTGCCAGCAGCCCCACAAAGAATGAAAAACTGTTTTTT
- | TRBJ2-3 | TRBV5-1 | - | CASSRGSGKGGDTQYF | TGCGCCAGCAGCCGAGGAAGCGGGAAAGGGGGGGATACGCAGTATTTT
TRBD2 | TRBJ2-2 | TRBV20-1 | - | CSASRRTSVNTGELFF | TGCAGTGCTAGTAGGCGGACTAGCGTGAACACCGGGGAGCTGTTTTTT
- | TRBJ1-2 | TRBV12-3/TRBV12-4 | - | CASRRQYSYGYTF | TGTGCCAGCAGACGACAGTATTCCTATGGCTACACCTTC
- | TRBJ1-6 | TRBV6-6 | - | CASSPRSFGDTDNSPLHF | TGTGCCAGCAGTCCGAGGTCTTTTGGGGACACGGATAATTCACCCCTCCACTTT
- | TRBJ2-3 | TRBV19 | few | CASSPEMVRTQYF | TGTGCCAGTAGTCCGGAGATGGTTAGGACGCAGTATTTT